This TCR beta chain emerged from a study of cytomegalovirus exposure and HLA in healthy donors. Study observations and caveats: While the bulk of TCR sequences proved rare, some public TCRs turned up in many donors. In a later analysis, at a false discovery rate of 0.05, under 20,000 TCR beta sequences were associated with HLA alleles.

PCR primers comprised 60 Vbeta and 13 Jbeta primers. This table comes from immunoSEQ multiplex PCR, and its TCRdb copy is limited to in-frame clones, with some not included. This table holds 80,000 or so clones, around 9.1% found once. A note on this clone: Its cognate antigen is unknown. One end of the junction is discordant with germline, which a read error may explain.

This TCR derives from a man between 60 and 70 years old in good health and CMV-seropositive. Sequencing used PBMCs.

The CDR3 coding sequence is TGTGCCAGCGCACCCCGACAGGGGGGACGGGCCGATGGCTACACCTTC. Translation: CASAPRQGGRADGYTF. The chain joins TRBV18 to TRBJ1-2; 9 positions match TRBD1. CDR1 KGHSH and CDR2 LQKENI come from the germline V gene. The CDR3 covers 16 residues.